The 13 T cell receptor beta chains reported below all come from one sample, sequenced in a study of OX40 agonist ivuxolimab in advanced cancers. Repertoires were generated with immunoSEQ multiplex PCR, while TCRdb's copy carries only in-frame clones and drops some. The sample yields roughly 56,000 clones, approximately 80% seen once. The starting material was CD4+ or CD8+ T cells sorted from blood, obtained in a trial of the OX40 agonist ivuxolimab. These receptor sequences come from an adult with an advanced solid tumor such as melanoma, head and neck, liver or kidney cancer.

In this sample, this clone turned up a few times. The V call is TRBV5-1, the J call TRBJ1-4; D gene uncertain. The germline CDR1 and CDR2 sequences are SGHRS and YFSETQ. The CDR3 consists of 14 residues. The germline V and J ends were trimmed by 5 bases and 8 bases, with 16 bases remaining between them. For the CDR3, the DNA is TGCGCCAGCAGGACCCGAGACATTGAGGAAAAACTGTTTTTT. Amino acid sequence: CASRTRDIEEKLFF.

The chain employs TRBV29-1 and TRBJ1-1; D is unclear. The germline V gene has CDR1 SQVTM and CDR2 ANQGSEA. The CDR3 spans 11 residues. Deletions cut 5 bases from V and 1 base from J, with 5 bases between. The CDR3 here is CSVFQNTEAFF. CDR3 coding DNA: TGCAGCGTTTTCCAGAACACTGAAGCTTTCTTT.

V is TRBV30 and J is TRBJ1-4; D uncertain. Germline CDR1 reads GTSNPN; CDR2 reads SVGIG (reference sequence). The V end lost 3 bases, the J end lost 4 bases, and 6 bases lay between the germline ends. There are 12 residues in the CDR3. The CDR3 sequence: CAWRKGNEKLFF. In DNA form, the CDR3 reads TGTGCCTGGAGGAAGGGTAATGAAAAACTGTTTTTT.

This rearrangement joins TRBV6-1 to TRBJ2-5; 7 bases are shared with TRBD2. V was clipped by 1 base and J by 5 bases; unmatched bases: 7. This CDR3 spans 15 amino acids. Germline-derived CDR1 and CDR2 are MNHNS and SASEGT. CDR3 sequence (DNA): TGTGCCAGCAGTGAAGACGGTAGCGGGTACGAGACCCAGTACTTC. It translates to CASSEDGSGYETQYF.

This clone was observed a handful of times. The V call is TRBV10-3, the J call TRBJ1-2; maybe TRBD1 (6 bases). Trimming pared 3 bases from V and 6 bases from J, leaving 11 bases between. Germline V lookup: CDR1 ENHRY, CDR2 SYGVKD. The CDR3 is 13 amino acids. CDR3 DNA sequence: TGTGCCATCAGTGAAAGGACAGATCATGGCTACACCTTC. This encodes CAISERTDHGYTF.

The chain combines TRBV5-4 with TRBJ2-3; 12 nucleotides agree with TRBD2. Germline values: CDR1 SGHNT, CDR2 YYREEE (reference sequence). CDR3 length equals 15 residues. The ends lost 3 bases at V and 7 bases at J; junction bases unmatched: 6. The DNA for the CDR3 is TGTGCCAGCAGCTCACTAGCGGGAGGCCGGTATACGCAGTATTTT. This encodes CASSSLAGGRYTQYF.

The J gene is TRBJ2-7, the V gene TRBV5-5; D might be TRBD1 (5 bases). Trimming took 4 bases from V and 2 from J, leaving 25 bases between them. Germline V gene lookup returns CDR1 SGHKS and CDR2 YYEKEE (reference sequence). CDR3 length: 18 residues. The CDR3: CASSRGGASPSSPYEQYF. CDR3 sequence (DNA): TGTGCCAGCAGCCGCGGTGGGGCGTCCCCATCCTCTCCCTACGAGCAGTACTTC.

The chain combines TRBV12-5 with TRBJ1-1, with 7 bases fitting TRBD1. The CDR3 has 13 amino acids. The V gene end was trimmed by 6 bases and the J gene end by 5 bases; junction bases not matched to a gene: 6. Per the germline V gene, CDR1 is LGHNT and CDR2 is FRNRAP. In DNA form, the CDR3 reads TGTGCTAGTGGCAAAACAGGGGATACTGAAGCTTTCTTT. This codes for CASGKTGDTEAFF. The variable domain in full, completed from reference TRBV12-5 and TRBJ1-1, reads DARVTQTPRHKVTEMGQEVTMRCQPILGHNTVFWYRQTMMQGLELLAYFRNRAPLDDSGMPKDRFSAEMPDATLATLKIQPSEPRDSAVYFCASGKTGDTEAFFGQGTRLTVV.

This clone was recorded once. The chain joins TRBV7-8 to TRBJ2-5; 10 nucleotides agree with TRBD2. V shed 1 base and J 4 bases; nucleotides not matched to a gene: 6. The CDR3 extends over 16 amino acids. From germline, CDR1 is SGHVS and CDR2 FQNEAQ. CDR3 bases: TGTGCCAGCAGCTTAGTTGTTAGCGGGGGGCCAGAGACCCAGTACTTC. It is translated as CASSLVVSGGPETQYF.

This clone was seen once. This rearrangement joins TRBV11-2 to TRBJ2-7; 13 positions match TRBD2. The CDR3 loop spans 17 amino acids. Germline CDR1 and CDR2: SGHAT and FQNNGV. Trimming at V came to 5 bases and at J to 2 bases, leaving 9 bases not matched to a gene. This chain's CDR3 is CASSARTGLAGTYEQYF. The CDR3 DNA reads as TGTGCCAGCAGCGCTAGGACGGGACTAGCGGGAACCTACGAGCAGTACTTC.

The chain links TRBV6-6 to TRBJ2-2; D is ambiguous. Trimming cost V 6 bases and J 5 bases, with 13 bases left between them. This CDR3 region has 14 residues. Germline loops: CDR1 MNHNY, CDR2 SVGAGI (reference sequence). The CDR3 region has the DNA TGTGCCAGCAGAGTGGAAGGGCCAACCGGGGAGCTGTTTTTT. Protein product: CASRVEGPTGELFF.

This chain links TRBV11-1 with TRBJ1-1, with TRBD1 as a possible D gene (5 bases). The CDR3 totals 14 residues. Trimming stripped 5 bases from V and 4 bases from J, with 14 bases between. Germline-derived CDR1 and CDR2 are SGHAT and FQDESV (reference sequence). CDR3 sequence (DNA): TGTGCCAGCAGCCCGGGACGTCAATCCACTGAAGCTTTCTTT. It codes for CASSPGRQSTEAFF.

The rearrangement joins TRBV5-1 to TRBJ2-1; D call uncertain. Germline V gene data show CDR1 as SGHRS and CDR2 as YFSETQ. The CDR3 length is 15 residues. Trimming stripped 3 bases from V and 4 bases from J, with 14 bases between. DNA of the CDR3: TGCGCCAGCAGCTCAGACGTGAAGTGGTACAATGAGCAGTTCTTC. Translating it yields CASSSDVKWYNEQFF.